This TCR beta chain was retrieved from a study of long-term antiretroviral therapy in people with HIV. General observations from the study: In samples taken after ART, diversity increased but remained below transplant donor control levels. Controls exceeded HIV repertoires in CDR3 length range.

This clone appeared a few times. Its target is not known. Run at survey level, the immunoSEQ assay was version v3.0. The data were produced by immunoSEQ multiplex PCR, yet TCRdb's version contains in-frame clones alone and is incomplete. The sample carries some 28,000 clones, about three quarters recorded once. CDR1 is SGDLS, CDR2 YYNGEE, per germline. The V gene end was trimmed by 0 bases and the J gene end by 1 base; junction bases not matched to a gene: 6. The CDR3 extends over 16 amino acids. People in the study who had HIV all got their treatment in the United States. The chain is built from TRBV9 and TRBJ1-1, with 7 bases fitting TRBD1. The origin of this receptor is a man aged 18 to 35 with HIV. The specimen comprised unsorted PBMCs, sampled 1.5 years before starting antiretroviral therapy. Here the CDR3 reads CASSVAVGQSNTEAFF. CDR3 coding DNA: TGTGCCAGCAGCGTAGCAGTGGGACAGTCGAACACTGAAGCTTTCTTT.